This TCR beta chain was found in a study of blood T cell repertoires in COVID-19. Study-level information: The United States, Italy and Spain provided the acute and convalescent COVID-19 samples. The analysed material was cDNA or gDNA that came from T cells, B-cell-depleted T cells, or PBMCs.

CDR3 size: 12 residues. V dropped 4 bases and J dropped 8 bases, with 10 bases sitting between them. Germline CDR1 reads SGHAT; CDR2 reads FQNNGV. The count of this clone is one. Under the authors' procedure: Estimation of nucleated cell counts was performed using reference gene primer amplification. Libraries were prepared by immunoSEQ multiplex PCR; TCRdb keeps only in-frame clonotypes and omits some of them. That table is the source of V, J and clone size, and D and trimming were worked out from the DNA. The sample shows about 110,000 clones, roughly 70% of them seen only once. Sequencing used peripheral blood. The TCR originated in a middle-aged woman with acute or convalescent COVID-19. The rearrangement joins TRBV11-2 to TRBJ2-3; D gene uncertain. For the CDR3, the DNA is TGTGCCAGCAGCTCCAATCACGGTACGCAGTATTTT. It translates to CASSSNHGTQYF.